These 17 T cell receptor beta chains were all obtained from the same sample, sequenced in a study of Siglec-9 on CD8 T cells in melanoma (dated by TCRdb to the late 2010s). The protocol used for the library was the immunoSEQ multiplex PCR assay. TCRdb's version of the immuneACCESS table is confined to in-frame rearrangements and falls short of the full clone set. An unresolved V gene accounts for under half of the shortfall where checked; the remainder is of unknown origin. The sample table holds around 39,000 clones, of which about four fifths were seen once. The ten largest clones capture roughly 1.8% of the sample. The material sequenced was Siglec-9- CD8+ T cells sorted from blood. The cell subset or site label for this specimen denotes: CD8 T cells lacking Siglec-9. The receptors were gathered from a human donor in good health.

The chain employs TRBV6-4 and TRBJ2-1; D gene unclear. The CDR3 is 16 amino acids. Germline lookup yields CDR1 MRHNA and CDR2 SNTAGT. V lost 0 bases to trimming and J lost 1 base, with 10 bases between them. The CDR3 DNA follows: TGTGCCAGCAGTGACTCTCCCAGTCCATCCTACAATGAGCAGTTCTTC. Its translation: CASSDSPSPSYNEQFF.

The genes are TRBV5-4 and TRBJ2-7; no definite D call. Trimming shortened V by 2 bases and J by 6 bases, and 12 bases separated the two germline ends. The germline V gene has CDR1 SGHNT and CDR2 YYREEE (reference sequence). The CDR3 is made up of 13 amino acids. DNA of the CDR3: TGTGCCAGCAGCTTTATGGACGGAGCCGAGCAGTACTTC. Protein: CASSFMDGAEQYF.

This chain uses TRBV9 with TRBJ2-6; 10 positions agree with TRBD1. Germline lookup yields CDR1 SGDLS and CDR2 YYNGEE. V was clipped by 2 bases and J by 3 bases; unmatched bases: 11. This CDR3 is built from 19 residues. The CDR3: CASSVIKTGGLGGANVLTF. DNA of the CDR3: TGTGCCAGCAGCGTGATTAAGACAGGGGGCTTAGGTGGGGCCAACGTCCTGACTTTC. Full variable domain (rest looked up from reference TRBV9 and TRBJ2-6): DSGVTQTPKHLITATGQRVTLRCSPRSGDLSVYWYQQSLDQGLQFLIQYYNGEERAKGNILERFSAQQFPDLHSELNLSSLELGDSALYFCASSVIKTGGLGGANVLTFGAGSRLTVL.

The V and J genes are TRBV19 and TRBJ2-4; D gene unclear. The CDR3 extends over 16 amino acids. The germline V gene encodes CDR1 LNHDA and CDR2 SQIVND (reference sequence). Trimming removed 3 bases at V and 0 bases at J, with 12 bases between. This CDR3 is CASSMKEPVAKNIQYF. The CDR3, as DNA: TGTGCCAGTAGTATGAAGGAGCCGGTAGCCAAAAACATTCAGTACTTC.

The chain couples TRBV18 to TRBJ2-7; unclear D gene. The CDR3 has 14 residues. Per germline, CDR1 KGHSH and CDR2 LQKENI. V was clipped by 1 base and J by 2 bases, with 9 bases between them. CDR3 in DNA: TGTGCCAGCTCACCACTTTTCAGACCCTACGAGCAGTACTTC. This encodes CASSPLFRPYEQYF.

This clone was counted between two and nine times. This rearrangement joins TRBV28 to TRBJ1-1, with no clear D. Trimming shortened V by 7 bases and J by 1 base, and 10 bases separated the two germline ends. The germline V gene encodes CDR1 MDHEN and CDR2 SYDVKM. This CDR3 contains 13 residues. CDR3 DNA: TGTGCCAGCACCACTTGGGGGAACACTGAAGCTTTCTTT. Amino acid sequence: CASTTWGNTEAFF. Together with reference TRBV28 and TRBJ1-1, the CDR3 gives the full variable domain: DVKVTQSSRYLVKRTGEKVFLECVQDMDHENMFWYRQDPGLGLRLIYFSYDVKMKEKGDIPEGYSVSREKKERFSLILESASTNQTSMYLCASTTWGNTEAFFGQGTRLTVV.

This clone was recorded only once. V usage is TRBV30 and J usage is TRBJ2-1; unclear D gene. The CDR3 is 13 amino acids. The V end lost 2 bases, the J end lost 14 bases, and 19 bases lay between the germline ends. Germline lookup yields CDR1 GTSNPN and CDR2 SVGIG (reference sequence). This CDR3 is CAWSLPPELTEFF. CDR3 DNA: TGTGCCTGGAGTCTCCCTCCTGAGTTAACCGAGTTCTTC.

The chain uses TRBV5-8 and TRBJ1-4, with D possibly matching TRBD1 (6 bases). This CDR3 spans 18 amino acids. The germline V and J ends were trimmed by 5 bases and 2 bases, with 22 bases remaining between them. Germline V lookup: CDR1 SGHTS, CDR2 YDEGEE. The DNA for the CDR3 is TGTGCCAGCAGTTCGGACTTGGTGCGGGGGCCGACTAATGAAAAACTGTTTTTT. Protein: CASSSDLVRGPTNEKLFF.

This rearrangement joins TRBV7-9 to TRBJ1-4; 8 nucleotides match TRBD1. V lost 4 bases and J lost 7; bases outside the gene matches: 5. Germline CDR1 is SEHNR and CDR2 is FQNEAQ (reference sequence). The CDR3 is 14 residues long. The CDR3 nucleotides are TGTGCCAGCAGCTCTCAGGGGGCGCTTGAAAAACTGTTTTTT. It translates to CASSSQGALEKLFF.

The chain employs TRBV7-9 and TRBJ1-2; 8 bases are shared with TRBD1. Unmatched junction bases numbered 12, after V lost 3 bases and J lost 3 bases. Germline V gives CDR1 SEHNR, CDR2 FQNEAQ (reference sequence). The CDR3 runs to 17 residues. The CDR3 nucleotides are TGTGCCAGCAGCTTGAGACAGGGGCCAGCAGGACACTATGGCTACACCTTC. This sequence encodes CASSLRQGPAGHYGYTF.

The rearrangement joins TRBV25-1 to TRBJ2-7, with 9 positions matching TRBD1. CDR3 size: 17 residues. Trimming removed 7 bases from V and 1 base from J; junction bases left unmatched: 14. CDR1 MGHDK and CDR2 SYGVNS come from the germline V gene. CDR3 nucleotide sequence: TGTGCCAGCAATGTAAGGACAGGGGTGTTTAGGTCCTACGAGCAGTACTTC. It translates to CASNVRTGVFRSYEQYF.

This chain connects TRBV2 to TRBJ2-7; D gene unclear. This CDR3 comprises 14 residues. The ends were cut back, 6 bases at V and 1 base at J, with 13 bases in the middle. Germline V gene data show CDR1 as SNHLY and CDR2 as FYNNEI. The DNA of the CDR3 is TGTGCCAGCAGACATTTAAAGCCTTCCTACGAGCAGTACTTC. Residues: CASRHLKPSYEQYF.

This clone was detected only a few times. The genes are TRBV27 and TRBJ1-5, with D unresolved. V lost 3 bases and J lost 2, with 11 bases in between. The CDR3 runs to 15 residues. In germline, CDR1 is MNHEY, CDR2 SMNVEV (reference sequence). CDR3 DNA: TGTGCCAGCAGTTTCTCAGGTTGGGGCAATCAGCCCCAGCATTTT. Its translation is CASSFSGWGNQPQHF.

This clone has just one count. This sequence joins TRBV11-3 and TRBJ2-1, with 9 bases lining up with TRBD2. This CDR3 comprises 18 residues. Germline V gene lookup returns CDR1 SGHNT and CDR2 YENEEA. The J segment lost 5 bases and the V segment lost 5 bases, leaving 16 bases of the junction unmatched. CDR3 nucleotides: TGTGCCAGCAGCCCCCGCCCCGGTGCGGGAGGGCCCGACAATGAGCAGTTCTTC. It encodes CASSPRPGAGGPDNEQFF.

This sequence joins TRBV7-8 and TRBJ2-7, with D uncertain. Germline loops: CDR1 SGHVS, CDR2 FQNEAQ. This CDR3 contains 12 residues. The V gene lost 6 bases and the J gene lost 2 bases, with 8 bases spanning the gap. The DNA of the CDR3 is TGTGCCAGCAGTCCAACCGCCTACGAGCAGTACTTC. Translating it yields CASSPTAYEQYF.

The chain combines TRBV6-5 with TRBJ1-1; no clear D. The CDR3 runs 14 residues. CDR1 MNHEY and CDR2 SVGAGI come from the germline V gene. V was shortened by 0 bases and J by 11 bases, with 16 bases between the two germline ends. Written as DNA, the CDR3 is TGTGCCAGCAGTTACTCGAAATCTTTGGATGAGGCTTTCTTT. It specifies CASSYSKSLDEAFF.

The J gene is TRBJ1-5, the V gene TRBV30, with D possibly TRBD1 on 6 matching bases. There are 13 residues in the CDR3. V shed 0 bases and J shed 4 bases, with 7 bases lying between them. Per the germline V gene, CDR1 is GTSNPN and CDR2 is SVGIG (reference sequence). The DNA for the CDR3 is TGTGCCTGGAGTGTGGGACAAAATCAGCCCCAGCATTTT. It yields the protein CAWSVGQNQPQHF.